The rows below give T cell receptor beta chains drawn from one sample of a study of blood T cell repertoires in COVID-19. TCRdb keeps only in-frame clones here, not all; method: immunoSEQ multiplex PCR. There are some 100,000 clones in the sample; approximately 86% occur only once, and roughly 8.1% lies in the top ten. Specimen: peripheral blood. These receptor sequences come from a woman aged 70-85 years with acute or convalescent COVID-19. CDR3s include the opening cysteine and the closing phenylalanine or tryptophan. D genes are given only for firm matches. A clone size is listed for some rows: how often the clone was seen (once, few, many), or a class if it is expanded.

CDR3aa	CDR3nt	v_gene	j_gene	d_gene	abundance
CASSPRGRRGANVLTF	TGTGCCAGCAGTCCAAGGGGGCGTAGAGGGGCCAACGTCCTGACTTTC	TRBV28	TRBJ2-6	TRBD1	-
CASSLAVAGGLKTQYF	TGTGCCAGCAGCTTAGCTGTAGCGGGAGGACTAAAGACCCAGTACTTC	TRBV7-6	TRBJ2-5	TRBD2	-
CATSDGGIGNTIYF	TGTGCCACCAGTGATGGGGGGATCGGAAACACCATATATTTT	TRBV24-1	TRBJ1-3	-	-
CASSLELGRNYGYTF	TGTGCCAGCAGCTTGGAGTTGGGGAGAAACTATGGCTACACCTTC	TRBV5-6	TRBJ1-2	-	-
CAWSRDRSNQPQHF	TGTGCCTGGAGTAGGGACAGGAGCAATCAGCCCCAGCATTTT	TRBV30	TRBJ1-5	TRBD1	-
CASSLKTGAETQYF	TGTGCCAGCAGCTTAAAGACAGGGGCAGAGACCCAGTACTTC	TRBV5-4	TRBJ2-5	TRBD1	-
CASSPMVTSGDNEQFF	TGTGCCAGCTCACCAATGGTGACTAGCGGGGATAATGAGCAGTTCTTC	TRBV18	TRBJ2-1	TRBD2	-
CAWILKSGGGHSEAFF	TGTGCCTGGATTTTAAAATCGGGGGGGGGTCATTCTGAAGCTTTCTTT	TRBV30	TRBJ1-1	-	-
CASSRGNTEAFF	TGTGCCAGCTCGCGGGGGAACACTGAAGCTTTCTTT	TRBV6-5	TRBJ1-1	-	few
CASSWGQGSYEQYF	TGCGCCAGCAGTTGGGGACAGGGTTCGTACGAGCAGTACTTC	TRBV5-1	TRBJ2-7	TRBD1	-
CATSDPGDYGYTF	TGTGCCACCAGTGATCCAGGTGACTATGGCTACACCTTC	TRBV24-1	TRBJ1-2	-	-
CASSEQATGELFF	TGTGCCAGCAGTGAACAGGCGACCGGGGAGCTGTTTTTT	TRBV6-4	TRBJ2-2	-	-
CASSLRSGGTEAFF	TGTGCCAGCAGCTTAAGGTCGGGGGGGACTGAAGCTTTCTTT	TRBV13	TRBJ1-1	-	-
CASSLEGSTEAFF	TGTGCCAGCAGCTTAGAAGGGAGTACTGAAGCTTTCTTT	TRBV11-3	TRBJ1-1	-	-
CASTSMDRQETQYF	TGTGCCAGCACCTCTATGGACAGACAAGAGACCCAGTACTTC	TRBV13	TRBJ2-5	-	-
CASSVAGGPSDTQYF	TGTGCCAGCAGCGTAGCGGGAGGGCCCTCAGATACGCAGTATTTT	TRBV9	TRBJ2-3	TRBD2	-
CASSQSLTGVVNTEAFF	TGCGCCAGCAGCCAATCTTTAACAGGGGTGGTGAACACTGAAGCTTTCTTT	TRBV4-1	TRBJ1-1	TRBD1	-
CASTPGGNTEAFF	TGTGCCAGCACCCCGGGTGGGAACACTGAAGCTTTCTTT	TRBV27	TRBJ1-1	-	-
CASNAGVAISPLHF	TGTGCCAGCAACGCAGGGGTCGCGATCTCACCCCTCCACTTT	TRBV28	TRBJ1-6	-	once
CASMGRESPYF	TGTGCCTCCATGGGGCGGGAGTCCCCGTATTTT	TRBV30	TRBJ2-3	TRBD2	-
CASTRSGDSQETQYF	TGTGCCAGCACCCGGTCCGGGGACTCACAAGAGACCCAGTACTTC	TRBV7-8	TRBJ2-5	-	-
CASSPQVAGATHNEKLFF	TGTGCCAGCTCACCACAGGTGGCAGGGGCGACCCATAATGAAAAACTGTTTTTT	TRBV18	TRBJ1-4	-	-
CASSPGTSGYYNEQFF	TGTGCCAGCAGCCCAGGGACTAGCGGCTACTACAATGAGCAGTTCTTC	TRBV9	TRBJ2-1	TRBD2	-
CASSEALSRSNEKLFF	TGTGCCAGCAGTGAAGCGCTTAGCAGATCTAATGAAAAACTGTTTTTT	TRBV6-1	TRBJ1-4	-	-